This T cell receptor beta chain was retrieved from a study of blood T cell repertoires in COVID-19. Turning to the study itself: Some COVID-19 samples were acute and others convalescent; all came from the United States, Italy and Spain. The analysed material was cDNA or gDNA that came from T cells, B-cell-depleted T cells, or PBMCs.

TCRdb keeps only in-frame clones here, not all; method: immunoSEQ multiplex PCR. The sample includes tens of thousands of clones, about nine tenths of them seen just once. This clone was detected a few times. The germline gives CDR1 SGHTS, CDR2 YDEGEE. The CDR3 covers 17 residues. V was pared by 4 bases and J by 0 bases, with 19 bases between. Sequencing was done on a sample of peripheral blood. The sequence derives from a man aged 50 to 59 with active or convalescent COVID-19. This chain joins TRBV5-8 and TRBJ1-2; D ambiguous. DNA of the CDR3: TGTGCCAGCAGCCCCCGGCAGCGGCCGTTCGCTAACTATGGCTACACCTTC. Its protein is CASSPRQRPFANYGYTF.